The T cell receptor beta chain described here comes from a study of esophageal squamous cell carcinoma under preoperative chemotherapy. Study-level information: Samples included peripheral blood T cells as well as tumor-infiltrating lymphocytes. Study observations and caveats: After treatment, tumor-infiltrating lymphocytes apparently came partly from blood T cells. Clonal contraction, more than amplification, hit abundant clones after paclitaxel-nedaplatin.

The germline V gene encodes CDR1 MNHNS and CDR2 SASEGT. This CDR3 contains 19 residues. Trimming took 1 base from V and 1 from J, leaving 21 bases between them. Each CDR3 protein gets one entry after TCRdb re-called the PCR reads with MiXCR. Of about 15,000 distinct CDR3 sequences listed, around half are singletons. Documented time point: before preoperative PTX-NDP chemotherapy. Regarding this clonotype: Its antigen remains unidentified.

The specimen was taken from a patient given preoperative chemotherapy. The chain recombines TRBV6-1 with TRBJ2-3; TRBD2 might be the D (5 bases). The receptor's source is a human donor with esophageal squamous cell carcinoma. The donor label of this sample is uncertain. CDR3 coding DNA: TGTGCCAGCAGTGAAGAGGGTTTAGGGAGACGGTTGGGCACAGATACGCAGTATTTT. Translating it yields CASSEEGLGRRLGTDTQYF.